This note documents a single TCR beta chain sequence. It has no known antigen specificity. No base quality information exists; no much larger clone differs at one position. This sample was included in a study of human T cells and chemical hapten exposure (dated by TCRdb to about 2021). With respect to the entire study: For sensitization, 2% DPC in acetone was applied to an approximately 2 cm by approximately 2 cm area of upper inner arm skin. Weekly therapeutic DPC doses were additionally applied to the scalp of patients throughout the roughly 23-week study period. Patch tests used Finn chambers with 0.01% DPC on the upper back, scored after 6 days by International Contact Dermatitis Research Group standards. The mostly female patient cohort included alopecia areata with under or over 50% scalp involvement, alopecia totalis and alopecia universalis. The libraries were sequenced as a pool, and the TCR yield per sample differed mostly because of small variations in library volumes within the pool. This study followed changes in the peripheral blood TCR repertoire in vivo during primary and secondary sensitization of alopecia patients to the hapten diphenylcyclopropenone (DPC). Blood samples were taken from patients before sensitization (week 0) and at 2, 6 and about 24 weeks after DPC sensitization. For TCR sequencing, blood came from approximately 29 alopecia patients at anywhere from one to four time points (pre-sensitization, 2, 6 and 24 weeks).

Receptor libraries were prepared by RACE. This sample was sequenced with a NextSeq 500. During library preparation, unique molecular identifiers were attached to individual cDNA molecules so that TCRs could be counted quantitatively and reproducibly. Both TCR alpha and TCR beta chains were sequenced from each blood RNA sample. Per the source publication's procedure: The median number of TCRs per sample was over 85,000, ranging from about 20,000 to 750,000. The Decombinator software suite was used to annotate the V, J and CDR3 of the TCR reads. For PS versus PT1 abundance plots, all samples were subsampled to the same number of TCRs (28,000). Expanded TCRs were defined as absent before sensitization and observed at least eight times at the 2-week time point. The public reads were reanalyzed by TCRdb: fastp trimming at Q25, MiXCR alignment, in-frame beta chains only. One record per CDR3 amino acid sequence lists the most common genes and DNA. The V and J calls come from TCRdb's annotation, not from the publication. Present in this sample are tens of thousands of distinct CDR3 sequences, over 9.5% of which were seen just once. Clones ranked in the top ten supply 2% to 2.5% of the sample.

According to the germline V gene, CDR1 reads SGHRS and CDR2 reads YFSETQ. V ends up 4 bases short and J 0 bases short, with an unmatched junction base count of 2. Including cysteine and phenylalanine, the CDR3 has 17 amino acids. Here the CDR3 DNA is all that survives: 51 bases in frame from base 1. The sample's time point label is to be understood as: patch test 1, 2 weeks after DPC sensitization. The treatment or condition label for this specimen denotes: therapeutic diphenylcyclopropenone sensitization with weekly scalp DPC. Blood at each patch-test visit was drawn before the patch test was applied. To be eligible, patients had to be aged 18 to 70, diagnosed with alopecia and judged suitable for DPC therapy, while pregnant patients were excluded. Total RNA was extracted from unfractionated whole blood collected in Tempus Blood RNA tubes. Paper-wide results and their limitations: Significantly more large CDR3 similarity clusters were formed by expanded TCRs than by pre-sensitization or healthy control sets, consistent with antigen-driven responses. The number of PT1 expanded TCRs positively correlated with patch test score, significant at thresholds 8, 16 and 32 but not 4. Because every patient had alopecia, a presumed autoimmune disease, the patients' immune response might differ from that of healthy individuals. After repeated subsampling, the strength of the expansion versus patch-test correlation and the threshold at which it became significant changed. DPC sensitization did not change how many TCRs were above 1 in 1000 frequency, and no evidence was found of alterations in global repertoire structure.

This TCR came from a man aged 40-50 years with alopecia areata. Some clones in this sample may be carry-over from other donors' samples. The V and J segments used are TRBV5-1 and TRBJ2-2; 14 central nucleotides agree with TRBD2. Material: whole blood, obtained in connection with sensitization to the hapten diphenylcyclopropenone (DPC). The DNA reads as follows: TGCGCCAGCAGCACGGGACTAGCGGGAGCGAACACCGGGGAGCTGTTTTTT. Translated, this gives CASSTGLAGANTGELFF.